A selection of T cell receptor beta chains follows, all from one sample in a study of cytomegalovirus exposure and HLA in healthy donors. The table came from immunoSEQ multiplex PCR; TCRdb's copy has only in-frame clones and leaves some out. This sample has hundreds of thousands of clones, with around nine tenths found just once. What was sequenced was PBMCs. Receptors were obtained from a woman aged 18-29 years in good health and CMV-seropositive. Each CDR3 is given with its conserved first and last residue. A D gene is named only where the DNA matches it firmly. Size tells how often a clone was seen (once, few, many) or the class of an expanded clone, and some rows leave it out.

V,J,D,size,DNA,CDR3
TRBV5-6,TRBJ1-1,.,.,TGTGCCAGCAGCTTAGGATTGGGGGGTCGAACTGAAGCTTTCTTT,CASSLGLGGRTEAFF
TRBV10-3,TRBJ2-4,.,.,TGTGCCATCAGTGAGTCGGCAGGCTCCCAAAACATTCAGTACTTC,CAISESAGSQNIQYF
TRBV10-3,TRBJ1-4,.,.,TGTGCCATCAGCGATCCCACAGGCGCAACTAATGAAAAACTGTTTTTT,CAISDPTGATNEKLFF
TRBV4-1,TRBJ1-5,.,once,TGCGCCAGCAGCCAGACACATAGCAATCAGCCCCAGCATTTT,CASSQTHSNQPQHF
TRBV27,TRBJ1-1,.,.,TGTGCCAGCAGTTCCCAGACTAGAAAGGCTTTCTTT,CASSSQTRKAFF
TRBV10-3,TRBJ1-1,.,.,TGTGCCATCAGGGACGGTGGCGGGGACACTGAAGCTTTCTTT,CAIRDGGGDTEAFF
TRBV19,TRBJ1-1,TRBD1,.,TGTGCCAGTAGAGTAGGGGGCCTCGACACTGAAGCTTTCTTT,CASRVGGLDTEAFF
TRBV5-1,TRBJ1-2,.,.,TGCGCCAGCAGCTCGGCGAACAGGGAAGGCTACACCTTC,CASSSANREGYTF
TRBV5-4,TRBJ1-1,.,once,TGTGCCAGCAGCTTGGGGCAGGAGAACACTGAAGCTTTCTTT,CASSLGQENTEAFF
TRBV6-1,TRBJ1-2,.,.,TGTGCCAGCAGTGAAAACGGGTTTAGGGGCTACACCTTC,CASSENGFRGYTF
TRBV7-2,TRBJ2-7,.,few,TGTGCCAGCAGCTCTGAGAGAGAACCCACCTACGAGCAGTACTTC,CASSSEREPTYEQYF
TRBV9,TRBJ2-7,TRBD1,once,TGTGCCAGCAGCGTAGGGGGCAGGGGGAACTACGAGCAGTACTTC,CASSVGGRGNYEQYF
TRBV15,TRBJ2-7,TRBD2,.,TGTGCCACCAGCAGAGTTAGCGGGAGTCTTTACGAGCAGTACTTC,CATSRVSGSLYEQYF
TRBV27,TRBJ2-7,.,.,TGTGCCAGCAGTTTACTGGGACACCTCGCGGAGCAGTACTTC,CASSLLGHLAEQYF
TRBV25-1,TRBJ1-2,.,.,TGTGCCAGCAGTGAATACAAAAACTATGGCTACACCTTC,CASSEYKNYGYTF
TRBV30,TRBJ1-5,TRBD1,.,TGTGCCTGGAGTCGGGACAGGGGCCAGGTGGGGGATCAGCCCCAGCATTTT,CAWSRDRGQVGDQPQHF
TRBV10-3,TRBJ1-1,.,.,TGTGCCATCAGTGCTGCACGGTCAGGTTTGAACACTGAAGCTTTCTTT,CAISAARSGLNTEAFF
TRBV25-1,TRBJ1-4,TRBD1,.,TGTGCCAGCAGTATCCGGACAGGCGTCCCGGGAAAACTGTTTTTT,CASSIRTGVPGKLFF